A selection of T cell receptor beta chains follows, all from one sample in a study of identifying expanded T cells in peripheral blood. Only in-frame clones appear in the TCRdb table, and some are missing; sequencing was by immunoSEQ multiplex PCR. Among tens of thousands of clones listed, roughly 88% were seen once. The sequencing sample was made of blood. Receptors were obtained from a person between 18 and 75 years old in good health. Each CDR3 is given with its conserved first and last residue. The D gene is left open where the match is weak. Expanded clones are given a class, and other clones once, few, many or no size at all.

j_call v_call d_call clone_size cdr3_nt cdr3_aa
TRBJ1-4 TRBV25-1 . . TGTGCCAGCAGTGAGACAGGCCGTAATGAAAAACTGTTTTTT CASSETGRNEKLFF
TRBJ1-2 TRBV7-9 . . TGTGCCAGCAGCTTACTCGGGCAGAACTATGGCTACACCTTC CASSLLGQNYGYTF
TRBJ1-5 TRBV28 TRBD1 . TGTGCCAGCAGTTTGGGGACAGGGGTGCAGCCCCAGCATTTT CASSLGTGVQPQHF
TRBJ1-2 TRBV7-2 . . TGTGCCAGCAGCTTACAGGGGTACTATGGCTACACCTTC CASSLQGYYGYTF
TRBJ1-2 TRBV6-4 . . TGTGCCAGCAGCCACGGGACGGAGGGGGGCTACACCTTC CASSHGTEGGYTF
TRBJ2-1 TRBV11-2 . . TGTGCCAGCAGTAATGTGGGCATAGAGTACAATGAGCAGTTCTTC CASSNVGIEYNEQFF
TRBJ1-3 TRBV4-1 . few TGCGCCAGCAGCCCGGAACGAAACACCATATATTTT CASSPERNTIYF
TRBJ2-1 TRBV6-5 TRBD2 . TGTGCCAGCAGTTACTTGGGACTAGCGGGGGAGAATGAGCAGTTCTTC CASSYLGLAGENEQFF
TRBJ1-3 TRBV5-1 . . TGCGCCAGCAGCTTGGTAGCAGGGGACACCATATATTTT CASSLVAGDTIYF
TRBJ1-2 TRBV27 . . TGTGCCAGCAGTTTGCGGGGGACAAGCTTGAGTGGCTACACCTTC CASSLRGTSLSGYTF
TRBJ1-2 TRBV6-1 . . TGTGCCATCTCGACAGGATCCAACTATGGCTACACCTTC CAISTGSNYGYTF